The rows below give T cell receptor beta chains drawn from one sample of a study of breast tumors, draining lymph nodes, adjacent tissues. TCRdb reprocessed the multiplex PCR reads via MiXCR and lists one record per CDR3 protein. The table shows about 270,000 distinct CDR3 sequences, with over 30% occurring only once. Sequenced sample: axillary lymph node tissue. These receptors all come from a female donor with breast cancer. Some clones in this sample may be carry-over from other donors' samples. Both conserved end residues are part of each CDR3. D genes are given only for firm matches. The size entry is marked missing in some rows and otherwise reads once, few, many or a size class.

TRBV6-5	many	TRBD1	TRBJ1-5	TGTGCCAGCAGTTATGACAGGGGGGTTCAGCCCCAGCATTTT	CASSYDRGVQPQHF
TRBV15	NA	TRBD1	TRBJ2-6	TGTGCCACCAGCAATGGACAGGCGGCCGGGGCCAACGTCCTGACTTTC	CATSNGQAAGANVLTF
TRBV20-1	many	NA	TRBJ2-7	TGCAGTGCTAGATCCCGCCCCTTAGTAGCGGCCTACGAGCAGTACTTC	CSARSRPLVAAYEQYF
TRBV12-3/TRBV12-4	many	TRBD1	TRBJ2-7	TGTGCCAGCAGCAGGGGGCATTACGAGCAGTACTTC	CASSRGHYEQYF
TRBV11-3	many	TRBD2	TRBJ2-6	TGTGCCAGCAGGGAAGGACTAGCGGGCCTCTCTGGGGCCAACGTCCTGACTTTC	CASREGLAGLSGANVLTF
TRBV9	many	NA	TRBJ2-2	TGTGCCAGCAGCGTAACCCCCTTGGGGAACACCGGGGAGCTGTTTTTT	CASSVTPLGNTGELFF
TRBV9	NA	TRBD1	TRBJ1-4	TGTGCCAGCAGCGCCCGGGACAGGGGGGGTGAAAAACTGTTTTTT	CASSARDRGGEKLFF
TRBV20-1	NA	NA	TRBJ2-3	TGCAGTGCCGAGGGTATCGTCTATGAGCAGTATTTT	CSAEGIVYEQYF
TRBV20-1	many	TRBD2	TRBJ2-1	TGCAGTGCTAGGGACTTTAGCGGGAGCTCCTACAATGAGCAGTTCTTC	CSARDFSGSSYNEQFF
TRBV4-3	many	NA	TRBJ1-5	TGCGCCAGCAGCCGAGGGCGGGATCAGCCCCAGCATTTT	CASSRGRDQPQHF
TRBV5-1	many	TRBD2	TRBJ2-1	TGCGCCAGCAGCTGGGACTCTAGCGGGGTTTACAATGAGCAGTTCTTC	CASSWDSSGVYNEQFF
TRBV12-3/TRBV12-4	many	NA	TRBJ2-2	TGTGCCAGCAGTTTTCAACAGGGAATCACCGGGGAGCTGTTTTTT	CASSFQQGITGELFF
TRBV27	NA	TRBD2	TRBJ2-5	TGTGCCAGCAGTTTTCTAGCGGGAGATGAGACCCAGTACTTC	CASSFLAGDETQYF
TRBV20-1	NA	NA	TRBJ2-4	TGCAGTGCTCCCCGTGAGGGCAGAGCCAAAAACATTCAGTACTTC	CSAPREGRAKNIQYF
TRBV18	many	NA	TRBJ1-5	TGTGCCAGCTCATCGGACTCGGCGCCCCAGCATTTT	CASSSDSAPQHF
TRBV10-3	many	TRBD1	TRBJ1-2	TGTGCCATCAGTGCTCGGACAGGGTTTAATGGCTACACCTTC	CAISARTGFNGYTF
TRBV12-3/TRBV12-4	many	NA	TRBJ2-2	TGTGCCAGCAGTTTTCGGTGGAGCGGGGAGCTGTTTTTT	CASSFRWSGELFF
TRBV7-9	many	NA	TRBJ1-3	TGTGCCAGCAGGGGGACGTCTGGAAACACCATATATTTT	CASRGTSGNTIYF
TRBV9	many	TRBD1	TRBJ2-1	TGTGCCAGCAGCGTAGAACAGGGGGCTTCCTACAATGAGCAGTTCTTC	CASSVEQGASYNEQFF
TRBV27	NA	NA	TRBJ2-3	TGTGCCAGCAGTCGAGCGAGAATCACAGATACGCAGTATTTT	CASSRARITDTQYF
TRBV7-2	medium-sized	NA	TRBJ1-5	TGTGCCAGCAGCTCCGTCACGGGGAGCAATCAGCCCCAGCATTTT	CASSSVTGSNQPQHF
TRBV19	NA	TRBD1	TRBJ1-5	TGTGCCAGTAGTCGCGGTACAGGGGACAATCAGCCCCAGCATTTT	CASSRGTGDNQPQHF
TRBV7-2	NA	TRBD1	TRBJ1-2	TGTGCCAGCAGCCCCCAACAGGACAGGGGGCCACATGGCTACACCTTC	CASSPQQDRGPHGYTF
TRBV20-1	few	TRBD2	TRBJ2-3	TGCAGTGCTAGCGGACTAGCGGGCAGGGGGAGCACAGATACGCAGTATTTT	CSASGLAGRGSTDTQYF
TRBV24-1	many	TRBD2	TRBJ2-1	TGTGCCACCAGTGACCGAGGGACTAGAATAAATGAGCAGTTCTTC	CATSDRGTRINEQFF
TRBV19	many	TRBD1	TRBJ1-5	TGTGCCAGTACCAAGTTTCCCTCCTCCGGGACAGCGGGCAATCAGCCCCAGCATTTT	CASTKFPSSGTAGNQPQHF
TRBV19	many	TRBD1	TRBJ1-5	TGTGCCAGTAGGGACAGGGCTGCGTATAGCAATCAGCCCCAGCATTTT	CASRDRAAYSNQPQHF
TRBV12-5	many	NA	TRBJ2-1	TGTGCTAGTGGTTTGGTACTCGATAGCAGCGAGCAGTTCTTC	CASGLVLDSSEQFF
TRBV4-1	NA	TRBD1	TRBJ1-1	TGCGCCAGCAGCCAGCAGGGGGCTTGGACTGAAGCTCTCTTT	CASSQQGAWTEALF
TRBV20-1	many	NA	TRBJ2-2	TGCAGTGCTAGGGGACATTTCACCGGGGAGCTGTTTTTT	CSARGHFTGELFF
TRBV20-1	many	TRBD2	TRBJ2-1	TGCAGTGCTCCCGGGACTAGCTTAAATGAGCAGTTCTTC	CSAPGTSLNEQFF
TRBV7-8	many	TRBD2	TRBJ2-2	TGTGCCAGCAGCTCCCGGCTAAGCGGGAGGGCGACGGCCGGGGAGCTGTTTTTT	CASSSRLSGRATAGELFF
TRBV27	few	NA	TRBJ2-1	TGTGCCAGCAGTTTTGGGGAGGAGGACAATGAGCAGTTCTTC	CASSFGEEDNEQFF
TRBV7-2	NA	NA	TRBJ2-7	NA	CASSWVAGGSYEQHF
TRBV4-2	many	TRBD2	TRBJ2-3	TGTGCCAGCAGCCAAGAGACGACTAGCGGGAGGGTGAGGGATACGCAGTATTTT	CASSQETTSGRVRDTQYF
TRBV14	many	NA	TRBJ1-3	TGTGCCAGCAGCCAAGAACTACCGTACGGAAACACCATATATTTT	CASSQELPYGNTIYF
TRBV20-1	NA	NA	TRBJ2-1	TGCAGTGCTAGCGGGAGTTTCCACAATGAGCAGTTCTTC	CSASGSFHNEQFF
TRBV5-1	many	TRBD1	TRBJ1-2	TGCGCCAGCAGCTACAGGGGGCAGGACTATGGCTACACCTTC	CASSYRGQDYGYTF
TRBV7-2	NA	NA	TRBJ2-1	TGTGCCAGCAGCTTAGCTCCGGGGGTAAACAATGAGCAGTTCTTC	CASSLAPGVNNEQFF
TRBV12-3/TRBV12-4	few	NA	TRBJ2-5	TGTGCCAGCAGTCACAAGTCCAAAGGGACCCAGTACTTC	CASSHKSKGTQYF
TRBV15	many	TRBD1	TRBJ2-1	TGTGCCACCAGCATAAGACAGGGGGCCCACAATGAGCAGTTCTTC	CATSIRQGAHNEQFF
TRBV20-1	NA	TRBD1	TRBJ1-6	TGCAGTGCTAGAGATCAGGGGGGAGCGGATTTCCTCCACTTT	CSARDQGGADFLHF
TRBV20-1	many	NA	TRBJ2-7	TGCAGTGCTAGAGATCCGGCTGGCGGTGGAGACGAGCAGTACTTC	CSARDPAGGGDEQYF
TRBV11-2	few	NA	TRBJ1-6	TGTGCCAGCAGCTTATATCGCCGAAATTCACCCCTCCACTTT	CASSLYRRNSPLHF
TRBV4-1	many	TRBD1	TRBJ2-7	TGCGCCAGCAGCCGTCAACACGGGACAGGGAGCTCCTACGAGCAGTACTTC	CASSRQHGTGSSYEQYF
TRBV28	few	NA	TRBJ1-5	TGTGCCAGCAGTTTATTTCAGGGGAGCAATCAGCCCCAGCATTTT	CASSLFQGSNQPQHF
TRBV5-4	NA	TRBD1	TRBJ2-7	TGTGCCAGCAGCTTGGCCGCGGGGACAGGGGGAGAGCAGTACTTC	CASSLAAGTGGEQYF
TRBV20-1	many	NA	TRBJ2-7	TGCAGTGCTAGTCGCTACGAGCAGTACTTC	CSASRYEQYF
TRBV9	many	NA	TRBJ2-1	TGTGCCAGCAGCGTAGAAGAGGGGGGGGGCGAGCAGTTCTTC	CASSVEEGGGEQFF
TRBV20-1	many	TRBD2	TRBJ2-1	TGCAGTGCCGCTGGCGGGGGCTCCTACAATGAGCAGTTCTTC	CSAAGGGSYNEQFF
TRBV6-5	many	TRBD1	TRBJ2-3	TGTGCCAGCAGTGACCCGGGACAGGGGGAGGATACGCAGTATTTT	CASSDPGQGEDTQYF
TRBV3-1	many	TRBD1	TRBJ1-6	TGTGCCAGCAGCCCGGACAGGGTTTCACCCCTCCACTTT	CASSPDRVSPLHF
TRBV7-9	NA	NA	TRBJ2-6	TGTGCCAGCAGCTTAGCGCATGGGGCTACTGGGGCCAACGTCCTGACTTTC	CASSLAHGATGANVLTF
TRBV7-8	NA	NA	TRBJ1-6	TGTGCCAGCAGCTTAAACCCTGGACCACAAAGAGGGTCACCCCTCCACTTT	CASSLNPGPQRGSPLHF
TRBV20-1	many	NA	TRBJ2-7	TGCAGTGCCATGGGGGCGGGAGAGTCCTACGAGCAGTACTTC	CSAMGAGESYEQYF
TRBV3-1	NA	NA	TRBJ2-7	TGTGCCAGCAGTCGTAGCGGAACTACCTACGAGCAGTACTTC	CASSRSGTTYEQYF
TRBV10-3	NA	NA	TRBJ1-6	TGTGCCATCAGTGAGTCGAGGGGACGAGTTGATTCACCCCTCCACTTT	CAISESRGRVDSPLHF
TRBV7-9	many	TRBD1	TRBJ2-1	TGTGCCAGCAGCTTAGTAGCAGGGGGCCTTAATGAGCAGTTCTTC	CASSLVAGGLNEQFF
TRBV7-9	NA	TRBD2	TRBJ2-4	TGTGCCAGCAGCCAAAGGCCGACCAGCATGGGACTAGCGGGAGAGGAAAACATTCAGTACTTC	CASSQRPTSMGLAGEENIQYF